This T cell receptor (beta chain) was sequenced for a study of post-analysis software for immune sequencing data. This clonotype was observed a few times. Its matching antigen is unknown. Incorporated into the TCR beta cDNA libraries were unique molecular identifiers, which served to reduce PCR and sequencing biases. Each batch of 1 to 10 million T cells produced around 460,000 cDNA molecules. MiXCR, run by TCRdb on the PCR reads, gives a single entry per CDR3 protein. This table has about 820,000 distinct CDR3 sequences, roughly 50% appearing once. Germline CDR1 reads MGHRA; CDR2 reads YSYEKL. The CDR3 has 15 amino acids. V lost 2 bases, J lost 1 base, and 2 bases stayed unmatched. Study outcomes and limitations: Co-batched samples clustered tightly together by F measure. Controls showed lower frequencies than patients for five TRBV segments, and TRBV5-6, TRBV5-1 and TRBV20-1 were among these.

This clonotype was sampled from a girl between 10 and 17 years old with multiple sclerosis. The source material was blood. The chain couples TRBV4-1 to TRBJ1-2, with 9 bases fitting TRBD1. CDR3 residues: CASSQPDRGNYGYTF. The CDR3 DNA sequence: TGCGCCAGCAGCCAACCGGACAGGGGTAACTATGGCTACACCTTC.